This is a list of T cell receptor beta chains from one sample in a study of OX40 agonist ivuxolimab in advanced cancers. TCRdb's table, derived via immunoSEQ multiplex PCR, lists solely in-frame clones and lacks some. The sample consists of roughly 64,000 clones, approximately 84% of them appearing once. The sample consisted of CD4+ or CD8+ T cells sorted from blood, taken in a trial of the OX40 agonist ivuxolimab. Receptors were obtained from an adult with an advanced solid tumor such as melanoma, head and neck, liver or kidney cancer. Both conserved end residues are part of each CDR3.

j_gene	v_gene	CDR3aa
TRBJ2-6	TRBV7-8	CAGGRSGANVLTF
TRBJ1-2	TRBV9	CASSVASAQGFGYTF
TRBJ2-7	TRBV11-2	CASSLDRVYEQYF
TRBJ2-5	TRBV6-6	CASSQREERETQYF
TRBJ2-5	TRBV6-1	CALRGTQYF
TRBJ2-3	TRBV23-1	CASTQPLAGGSTDTQYF
TRBJ1-2	TRBV30	CAWSGPTSNYGYTF
TRBJ1-2	TRBV5-4	CASSFTFQEGYGYTF
TRBJ2-1	TRBV11-2	CASQPSGPYNEQFF
TRBJ1-1	TRBV5-4	CASSLGLLNTEAFF
TRBJ1-3	TRBV11-2	CASSTATDTIYF
TRBJ2-5	TRBV9	CASSVAPADQETQYF
TRBJ2-5	TRBV18	CASSRGQGWVETQYF
TRBJ2-5	TRBV18	CASSPAGSGETQYF
TRBJ2-7	TRBV11-1	CASSLITGEQYF
TRBJ1-1	TRBV2	CASSSKRTVTNTEAFF
TRBJ1-2	TRBV7-9	CASSLGGQGAGGYTF
TRBJ2-2	TRBV7-6	CASSLQPGEGTGELFF
TRBJ2-1	TRBV5-4	CASSAHYEQFF
TRBJ2-2	TRBV5-4	CASSRNHGGATGELFF
TRBJ1-3	TRBV6-6	CASRSSLGRGGNTIYF
TRBJ2-7	TRBV4-3	CASSHAQQLGYEQYF
TRBJ2-1	TRBV9	CASSVVASGRFPLNEQFF
TRBJ1-5	TRBV10-3	CAISGDRAEDQPQHF
TRBJ1-1	TRBV11-1	CASSPAKGEAFF
TRBJ2-7	TRBV19	CASSQGPLYEQYF
TRBJ2-1	TRBV7-2	CASSLGGTNNEQFF
TRBJ1-1	TRBV30	CAWSVSLSKAFF
TRBJ1-2	TRBV4-1	CASSHILREGGYTF
TRBJ2-3	TRBV10-3	CAIRSGSADTQYF
TRBJ2-1	TRBV12-5	CASGSDPQGNEQFF
TRBJ2-7	TRBV30	CAWDRAYEQYF
TRBJ2-1	TRBV29-1	CSVEKEAHEQFF
TRBJ2-5	TRBV15	CATSRELRTSRGQETQYF